Each of the 23 T cell receptor beta chains below was sequenced from the same sample in a study of human T cells and chemical hapten exposure. Blood, whole and unfractionated, served as the source for total RNA extraction. TCRdb recomputed calls from the 5' RACE reads with MiXCR, one row per CDR3 protein. Of 95,000 to 120,000 distinct CDR3 sequences listed, approximately 19% are singletons. These receptors all stem from a human donor in good health.

This clonotype was detected only once. The V call is TRBV10-2, the J call TRBJ2-2, with 9 nucleotides matching TRBD1. Germline CDR1 reads WSHSY; CDR2 reads SAAADI. V gave up 3 bases and J gave up 5 bases; unmatched junction bases: 4. The CDR3 runs 15 residues. The CDR3 here is CASSDGDRVTGELFF. The CDR3, as DNA: TGCGCCAGCAGTGACGGGGACAGGGTAACCGGGGAGCTGTTTTTT.

The genes are TRBV11-2 and TRBJ2-3, with 14 positions matching TRBD2. In germline, CDR1 is SGHAT, CDR2 FQNNGV. This CDR3 contains 18 residues. V trimming: 6 bases; J trimming: 3 bases; junction bases outside the gene matches: 11. The CDR3 protein is CASRHLRTSGRRTDTQYF. CDR3 in DNA: TGTGCCAGCAGGCACTTAAGGACTAGCGGGAGGAGGACAGATACGCAGTATTTT.

This clonotype was detected only a few times. J is TRBJ2-3 and V is TRBV29-1; D uncertain. The CDR3 has 13 residues. V was clipped by 8 bases and J by 5 bases, with 17 bases between them. CDR1 is SQVTM and CDR2 is ANQGSEA in the germline V gene. CDR3 nucleotide sequence: TGCAGCTACCTTGGGGTTCCTTTAGATACGCAGTATTTT. The encoded protein is CSYLGVPLDTQYF.

The chain combines TRBV7-9 with TRBJ2-3; 8 bases align to TRBD2. The CDR3 is made up of 14 amino acids. J lost 6 bases, V lost 4 bases, and 6 bases had no gene match. In germline, CDR1 is SEHNR, CDR2 FQNEAQ (reference sequence). As DNA, the CDR3 is TGTGCCAGCAGCTCAGTAGCGGGAAAGGATACGCAGTATTTT. Protein product: CASSSVAGKDTQYF.

This clonotype was picked up a small number of times. The chain links TRBV5-1 to TRBJ1-1; possible D gene TRBD1, 5 bases. Germline CDR1 reads SGHRS; CDR2 reads YFSETQ. V lost 4 bases and J lost 8, with 12 bases in between. The CDR3 contains 12 residues. CDR3 sequence (DNA): TGCGCCAGCAGCCGGGACCCCGGGGAAGCTTTCTTT. Protein: CASSRDPGEAFF.

The V call is TRBV12-3 or TRBV12-4, the J call TRBJ2-7; the match to TRBD1 covers 7 bases. This CDR3 comprises 14 residues. Trimming at V came to 6 bases and at J to 3 bases, leaving 8 bases not matched to a gene. CDR3 in amino acids: CASSPPGQSYEQYF. The CDR3 DNA is TGTGCCAGCAGCCCACCGGGACAGAGCTACGAGCAGTACTTC.

This clonotype has only a few counts. V gene TRBV28 combines with J gene TRBJ1-2; D might be TRBD1 (6 bases). Between the trimmed V and J ends, which lost 6 bases and 0 bases, there was a span of 17 bases. This CDR3 is 16 amino acids long. Germline values: CDR1 MDHEN, CDR2 SYDVKM. The CDR3 nucleotides are TGTGCCAGCAGGCAGGCAGGACAGTTAGCTAACTATGGCTACACCTTC. Its translation: CASRQAGQLANYGYTF.

This clonotype was counted a few times. The genes are TRBV11-1 and TRBJ2-1; 8 nucleotides match TRBD2. This CDR3 is 16 amino acids long. Germline values: CDR1 SGHAT, CDR2 FQDESV (reference sequence). V shed 1 base, J shed 3 bases, and the junction held 5 bases outside the gene matches. CDR3 amino acids: CASSLVAGSLYNEQFF. CDR3 nucleotide sequence: TGTGCCAGCAGCTTAGTAGCGGGATCCCTCTACAATGAGCAGTTCTTC.

The chain employs TRBV27 and TRBJ1-1; weak D call: TRBD1 (5 bases). This CDR3 region has 14 residues. The germline V and J ends were trimmed by 3 bases and 5 bases, with 13 bases remaining between them. CDR1 is MNHEY and CDR2 is SMNVEV in the germline V gene (reference sequence). The CDR3 DNA reads TGTGCCAGCAGTTTTTTCGTTGGGGGGACTGAAGCTTTCTTT. Amino acids: CASSFFVGGTEAFF.

This chain links TRBV20-1 with TRBJ2-3; 12 bases are shared with TRBD2. The ends lost 6 bases at V and 1 base at J; junction bases unmatched: 14. Germline lookup yields CDR1 DFQATT and CDR2 SNEGSKA (reference sequence). The CDR3 totals 18 residues. This CDR3 is CSAKGGTSGSLRTDTQYF. For the CDR3, the DNA is TGCAGTGCCAAAGGGGGGACTAGCGGGTCACTCCGCACAGATACGCAGTATTTT.

A few counts support this clonotype. The chain employs TRBV7-6 and TRBJ1-4, with 8 positions matching TRBD1. J gave up 4 bases and V 5 bases, and 9 bases lay outside the gene matches. The CDR3 covers 16 residues. From germline, CDR1 is SGHVS and CDR2 FNYEAQ. Here the CDR3 reads CASSEDGTGHNEKLFF. As DNA, the CDR3 is TGTGCCAGCAGCGAAGACGGGACAGGCCATAATGAAAAACTGTTTTTT.

The gene calls are TRBV5-1 and TRBJ1-5, with D unresolved. V was shortened by 2 bases and J by 0 bases, with 18 bases between the two germline ends. The germline gives CDR1 SGHRS, CDR2 YFSETQ. CDR3 length: 18 residues. The CDR3 DNA reads as TGCGCCAGCAGCTTATGTAGGGTCCCAGGAATTAGCAATCAGCCCCAGCATTTT. This sequence encodes CASSLCRVPGISNQPQHF.

Here the CDR3 reads CSVTTGLNQPQHF. The CDR3 coding sequence is TGCAGCGTCACGACAGGGCTGAATCAGCCCCAGCATTTT. V usage is TRBV29-1 and J usage is TRBJ1-5, with TRBD1 identical over 7 bases. Looked up from germline, CDR1 is SQVTM and CDR2 is ANQGSEA. CDR3 size: 13 residues. With 6 bases clipped from V and 4 bases from J, the junction kept 6 bases outside the gene matches. Complete variable domain (other parts from reference TRBV29-1 and TRBJ1-5): SAVISQKPSRDICQRGTSLTIQCQVDSQVTMMFWYRQQPGQSLTLIATANQGSEATYESGFVIDKFPISRPNLTFSTLTVSNMSPEDSSIYLCSVTTGLNQPQHFGDGTRLSIL.

Only a few counts were recorded for this clonotype. The chain links TRBV6-2 or TRBV6-3 to TRBJ2-1, with TRBD2 matching 9 bases. The trim removed 5 bases at V and 3 bases at J, leaving 2 bases unmatched. The CDR3 extends over 14 amino acids. CDR1 is MNHEY and CDR2 is SVGEGT in the germline V gene. CDR3 sequence (DNA): TGTGCCAGCAGTATTAGCGGGAGCTACAATGAGCAGTTCTTC. Translation gives CASSISGSYNEQFF.

The chain has TRBV14 and TRBJ2-4; 9 bases match TRBD1. This CDR3 has 16 residues. Germline V gene data show CDR1 as SGHDN and CDR2 as FVKESK. The ends lost 4 bases at V and 5 bases at J; junction bases unmatched: 9. This CDR3 is CASSLRQGDVENIQYF. In nucleotides, the CDR3 is TGTGCCAGCAGCCTTCGACAGGGGGATGTGGAAAACATTCAGTACTTC.

The chain carries TRBV11-2 and TRBJ2-3, with 9 bases that match TRBD1. The CDR3 has 16 amino acids. V dropped 6 bases and J dropped 2; count of bases not matched to a gene: 9. Germline CDR1 is SGHAT and CDR2 is FQNNGV. CDR3 DNA sequence: TGTGCCAGCAGGTCCAAACAGGGGGCCAACACAGATACGCAGTATTTT. It yields the protein CASRSKQGANTDTQYF.

The chain has TRBV5-1 and TRBJ2-1; TRBD2 matches 8 bases. Germline CDR1 reads SGHRS; CDR2 reads YFSETQ. The CDR3 is made up of 14 amino acids. J gave up 7 bases and V 5 bases, and 8 bases lay outside the gene matches. This chain's CDR3 is CASSSGGVRNEQFF. CDR3 sequence (DNA): TGCGCCAGCAGTTCGGGAGGGGTTAGGAATGAGCAGTTCTTC.

J is TRBJ1-2 and V is TRBV19; D is unresolved. CDR3 size: 15 residues. V shed 3 bases and J shed 2 bases, with 13 bases lying between them. Germline values: CDR1 LNHDA, CDR2 SQIVND (reference sequence). The CDR3 DNA reads as TGTGCCAGTAGTATGGGTTTTCGAAGGAACTATGGCTACACCTTC. Translated, it gives CASSMGFRRNYGYTF.

In this sample, this clonotype turned up a few times. The chain carries TRBV28 and TRBJ1-4, with D perhaps TRBD1 (5 bases). CDR1 is MDHEN and CDR2 is SYDVKM in the germline V gene. CDR3 size: 13 residues. The germline V and J ends were trimmed by 3 bases and 6 bases, with 8 bases remaining between them. The CDR3 nucleotides are TGTGCCAGCAGTTTCGGGGGGGATGAAAAACTGTTTTTT. This codes for CASSFGGDEKLFF.

In its sample, this clonotype was seen many times. The DNA of the CDR3 is TGTGCCAGCAGCCCCAGGACCGAGAACACTGAAGCTTTCTTT. It is translated as CASSPRTENTEAFF. V gene TRBV6-1 combines with J gene TRBJ1-1; D remains ambiguous. The germline V gene encodes CDR1 MNHNS and CDR2 SASEGT. The CDR3 totals 14 residues. The V end lost 6 bases, the J end lost 1 base, and 12 bases lay between the germline ends.

The chain links TRBV5-1 to TRBJ2-1; perhaps TRBD2 as D (5 bases). Germline V CDR1 and CDR2: SGHRS, YFSETQ. Trimming took 4 bases from V and 2 from J, leaving 16 bases between them. CDR3 length equals 16 residues. The CDR3 protein is CASSPPLLGTYNEQFF. The CDR3 nucleotides are TGCGCCAGCAGCCCACCCTTACTAGGGACCTACAATGAGCAGTTCTTC.

The V gene is TRBV23-1, the J gene TRBJ2-5; D might be TRBD1 (6 bases). TRBV23-1 is known as an ORF, though its function is uncertain. The CDR3 extends over 15 amino acids. V lost 1 base and J lost 0, with 9 bases in between. The CDR3 DNA sequence: TGCGCCAGCAGTCAATGGGACACGTACCAAGAGACCCAGTACTTC. This encodes CASSQWDTYQETQYF.

The chain recombines TRBV28 with TRBJ2-3, with 10 bases that match TRBD1. This CDR3 comprises 18 residues. Germline values: CDR1 MDHEN, CDR2 SYDVKM. V shed 5 bases, J shed 5 bases, and the junction held 16 bases outside the gene matches. For the CDR3, the DNA is TGTGCCAGCAGTCGATACCTGACCGGGACAGGGGTAGTAGATACGCAGTATTTT. Translating it yields CASSRYLTGTGVVDTQYF.